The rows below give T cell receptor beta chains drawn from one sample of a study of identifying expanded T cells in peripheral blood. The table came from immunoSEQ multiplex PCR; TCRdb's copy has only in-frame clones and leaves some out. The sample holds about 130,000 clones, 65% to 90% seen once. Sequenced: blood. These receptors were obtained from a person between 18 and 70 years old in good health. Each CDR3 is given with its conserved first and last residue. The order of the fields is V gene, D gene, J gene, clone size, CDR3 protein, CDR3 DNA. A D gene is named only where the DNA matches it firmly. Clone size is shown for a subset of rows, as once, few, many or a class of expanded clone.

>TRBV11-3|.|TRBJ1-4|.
CASSKGGTNEKLFF
TGTGCCAGCAGCAAAGGAGGGACTAATGAAAAACTGTTTTTT
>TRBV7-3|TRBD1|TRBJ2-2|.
CASSQQGVGNTGELFF
TGTGCCAGCAGCCAACAGGGGGTCGGTAACACCGGGGAGCTGTTTTTT
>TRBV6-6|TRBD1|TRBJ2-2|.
CASRSTGGTGELFF
TGTGCCAGCAGGTCGACAGGGGGCACCGGGGAGCTGTTTTTT
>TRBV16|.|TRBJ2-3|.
CASSQSSDTQYF
TGTGCCAGCAGCCAATCGAGTGATACGCAGTATTTT
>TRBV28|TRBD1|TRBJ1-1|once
CASTPDRVQAFF
TGTGCCAGCACCCCCGACAGGGTTCAAGCTTTCTTT
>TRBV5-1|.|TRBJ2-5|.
CASRDSPTNFYQETQYF
TGCGCCAGCAGGGACAGTCCGACCAACTTCTACCAAGAGACCCAGTACTTC
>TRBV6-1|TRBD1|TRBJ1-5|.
CASSAQPTGGDQPQHF
TGTGCCAGCAGTGCCCAACCGACAGGGGGTGATCAGCCCCAGCATTTT
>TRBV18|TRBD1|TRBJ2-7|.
CASSQTTGDYEQYF
TGTGCCAGCTCACAAACGACAGGGGACTACGAGCAGTACTTC
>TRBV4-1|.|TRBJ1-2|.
CASSQDNRQSNYGYTF
TGCGCCAGCAGCCAAGACAACAGGCAATCGAACTATGGCTACACCTTC
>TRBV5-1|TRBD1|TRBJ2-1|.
CASSYQGQGGDEQFF
TGCGCCAGCAGCTATCAGGGACAGGGGGGCGATGAGCAGTTCTTC
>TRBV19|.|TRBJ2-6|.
CASSLGGSGANVLTF
TGTGCCAGTTCCCTCGGGGGCTCTGGGGCCAACGTCCTGACTTTC
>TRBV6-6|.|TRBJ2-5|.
CASSYQGGETQYF
TGTGCCAGCAGTTACCAGGGAGGAGAGACCCAGTACTTC
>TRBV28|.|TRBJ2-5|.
CASSLSPVGTQYF
TGTGCCAGCAGTTTATCGCCTGTGGGGACCCAGTACTTC
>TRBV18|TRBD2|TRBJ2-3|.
CASSPLALAGKSTDTQYF
TGTGCCAGCTCACCACTAGCCCTAGCGGGAAAAAGCACAGATACGCAGTATTTT